This entry lists 25 T cell receptor beta chains sequenced from one sample in a study of radiotherapy plus CTLA-4 blockade in lung cancer. Measured with immunoSEQ multiplex PCR; TCRdb has only the in-frame clones, and not every one. The sample has roughly 44,000 clones, 70% to 90% seen once; the top ten hold less than 9%. Sequencing was performed on peripheral blood, taken from a patient treated with radiotherapy plus ipilimumab. These receptors came from a human donor with non-small cell lung cancer whose response to radiotherapy plus ipilimumab could not be evaluated.

The rearrangement joins TRBV7-2 to TRBJ2-7; perhaps TRBD2 as D (5 bases). Germline values: CDR1 SGHTA, CDR2 FQGNSA. The CDR3 totals 14 residues. Deletions cut 5 bases from V and 6 bases from J, with 17 bases between. This chain's CDR3 is CASSPGIEVSEQYF. The CDR3 DNA reads as TGTGCCAGCAGCCCCGGGATCGAGGTCAGCGAGCAGTACTTC.

This sequence joins TRBV5-1 and TRBJ2-7; D uncertain. The CDR3 length is 14 residues. Germline V CDR1 and CDR2: SGHRS, YFSETQ. V gave up 1 base and J gave up 3 bases, with 11 bases separating them. The CDR3 spells CASSLTRPYYEQYF. The CDR3 DNA is TGCGCCAGCAGCTTGACGCGCCCTTACTACGAGCAGTACTTC.

This clone occurred once. The chain uses TRBV4-2 and TRBJ2-7, with TRBD2 identical over 8 bases. CDR1 is LGHNA and CDR2 is YNFKEQ in the germline V gene. J gave up 4 bases and V 1 base, and 6 bases lay outside the gene matches. The CDR3 runs to 15 residues. This CDR3 reads CASSQVLSGSYEQYF. The CDR3, as DNA: TGTGCCAGCAGCCAAGTTTTGAGCGGGAGTTACGAGCAGTACTTC.

The genes are TRBV7-2 and TRBJ2-1, with 12 bases matching TRBD2. Germline CDR1 is SGHTA and CDR2 is FQGNSA. V shed 5 bases and J 15 bases; nucleotides not matched to a gene: 8. The CDR3 covers 13 residues. The CDR3 sequence: CASSMGLAGGGFF. The CDR3 DNA reads TGTGCCAGCAGCATGGGACTAGCGGGTGGGGGGTTCTTC.

The chain joins TRBV11-2 to TRBJ1-1, with TRBD1 as a possible D gene (5 bases). Germline lookup yields CDR1 SGHAT and CDR2 FQNNGV. CDR3 size: 13 residues. Trimming took off 1 base at V and 5 bases at J, with 8 bases between the two ends. CDR3 sequence: CASSLGEGTEAFF. CDR3 DNA sequence: TGTGCCAGCAGCTTAGGGGAGGGGACTGAAGCTTTCTTT.

The chain is built from TRBV30 and TRBJ1-1; 9 nucleotides agree with TRBD1. Trimming cost V 0 bases and J 4 bases; bases outside gene matches: 9. This CDR3 is 16 amino acids long. Germline CDR1 is GTSNPN and CDR2 is SVGIG (reference sequence). The CDR3 DNA sequence: TGTGCCTGGAGTGTGGGGACAGGGAAGCTGAGCACTGAAGCTTTCTTT. It encodes CAWSVGTGKLSTEAFF.

The chain combines TRBV19 with TRBJ2-7, with D possibly TRBD2 on 6 matching bases. CDR1 and CDR2 from the germline V gene are LNHDA and SQIVND (reference sequence). V gave up 3 bases and J gave up 3 bases, with 12 bases separating them. This CDR3 region has 14 residues. CDR3: CASSMEGFRYEQYF. DNA of the CDR3: TGTGCCAGTAGTATGGAGGGCTTCCGCTACGAGCAGTACTTC. Full variable domain (rest looked up from reference TRBV19 and TRBJ2-7): DGGITQSPKYLFRKEGQNVTLSCEQNLNHDAMYWYRQDPGQGLRLIYYSQIVNDFQKGDIAEGYSVSREKKESFPLTVTSAQKNPTAFYLCASSMEGFRYEQYFGPGTRLTVT.

The CDR3 nucleotides are TGTGCCAGTAGTATAGGCACTAGCGGACTCAATGAGCAGTTCTTC. Protein product: CASSIGTSGLNEQFF. This sequence joins TRBV19 and TRBJ2-1; 8 positions match TRBD2. In germline, CDR1 is LNHDA, CDR2 SQIVND (reference sequence). V lost 1 base and J lost 6; bases outside the gene matches: 5. This CDR3 is 15 amino acids long.

The chain uses TRBV6-5 and TRBJ1-2; a possible D gene is TRBD1 (5 bases). The germline V and J ends were trimmed by 6 bases and 0 bases, with 11 bases remaining between them. CDR3 length: 14 residues. CDR1 is MNHEY and CDR2 is SVGAGI in the germline V gene. The chain's CDR3 is CASRDTGANYGYTF. In DNA, the CDR3 is TGTGCCAGCAGGGACACGGGTGCTAACTATGGCTACACCTTC.

The count of this clone is one. The sample has other DNA sequences that encode this CDR3 too. The genes are TRBV6-5 and TRBJ1-1; D gene unclear. The V and J ends lost 0 bases and 5 bases respectively, with 13 bases between them. Germline CDR1 and CDR2: MNHEY and SVGAGI. The CDR3 is 15 amino acids. The CDR3 DNA sequence: TGTGCCAGCAGTTACTCGATTAGTGCGGGGACTGAAGCTTTCTTT. Residues: CASSYSISAGTEAFF.

The J gene is TRBJ1-2, the V gene TRBV19; 7 bases line up with TRBD1. The germline CDR1 and CDR2 sequences are LNHDA and SQIVND (reference sequence). CDR3 length equals 15 residues. V was clipped by 7 bases and J by 1 base; unmatched bases: 9. CDR3 region: CASTHSTGNNYGYTF. DNA of the CDR3: TGTGCCAGTACCCATTCGACAGGGAATAACTATGGCTACACCTTC.

The CDR3 DNA reads TGTGCCAGCAGCCGAGAATACAGGGACACGGAGACCCAGTACTTC. Translating gives CASSREYRDTETQYF. The J gene is TRBJ2-5, the V gene TRBV11-2; D possibly corresponds to TRBD1 (6 bases). CDR3 length: 15 residues. The V end was cut by 5 bases, the J end by 5 bases, with 18 bases between. Germline V gene lookup returns CDR1 SGHAT and CDR2 FQNNGV.

This chain joins TRBV30 and TRBJ2-5, with a possible D match to TRBD2 (5 bases). The CDR3 runs to 14 residues. The V end lost 3 bases, the J end lost 7 bases, and 18 bases lay between the germline ends. Germline CDR1 and CDR2: GTSNPN and SVGIG (reference sequence). The CDR3 region has the DNA TGTGCCTGGAGGGATACTGGAAAAGGAGGGACCCAGTACTTC. Its protein is CAWRDTGKGGTQYF. The variable domain in full, completed from reference TRBV30 and TRBJ2-5, reads SQTIHQWPATLVQPVGSPLSLECTVEGTSNPNLYWYRQAAGRGLQLLFYSVGIGQISSEVPQNLSASRPQDRQFILSSKKLLLSDSGFYLCAWRDTGKGGTQYFGPGTRLLVL.

The CDR3 spells CASSFVSSGPNTGELFF. CDR3 nucleotide sequence: TGTGCCAGCAGCTTCGTATCTAGCGGTCCAAACACCGGGGAGCTGTTTTTT. V gene TRBV7-2 combines with J gene TRBJ2-2; 7 nucleotides match TRBD2. The CDR3 has 17 residues. Trimming cost V 3 bases and J 2 bases; bases outside gene matches: 9. The germline gives CDR1 SGHTA, CDR2 FQGNSA.

The V call is TRBV29-1, the J call TRBJ2-5; tentative D call: TRBD1 (5 bases). The CDR3 consists of 12 residues. Germline values: CDR1 SQVTM, CDR2 ANQGSEA. Trimming took 7 bases from V and 4 from J, leaving 13 bases between them. CDR3 amino acids: CSGGYRSETQYF. The CDR3 DNA sequence: TGCAGCGGGGGATACAGGTCAGAGACCCAGTACTTC.

The J gene is TRBJ2-5, the V gene TRBV4-3; 8 positions match TRBD1. Germline CDR1 LGHNA, CDR2 YSLEER. The CDR3 loop spans 17 amino acids. Germline trimming cut 1 base from V and 0 bases from J; bases unmatched to any gene: 7. CDR3 loop: CASSQVGTGGYQETQYF. The CDR3 DNA reads as TGCGCCAGCAGCCAAGTTGGTACAGGGGGGTACCAAGAGACCCAGTACTTC.

The chain carries TRBV5-1 and TRBJ2-3; 9 nucleotides match TRBD2. The J segment lost 3 bases and the V segment lost 4 bases, leaving 6 bases of the junction unmatched. The germline gives CDR1 SGHRS, CDR2 YFSETQ. CDR3 length: 15 residues. DNA of the CDR3: TGCGCCAGCAGCGGAGCGGGGGGCAGGACAGATACGCAGTATTTT. Amino acid sequence: CASSGAGGRTDTQYF.

The V and J genes are TRBV9 and TRBJ2-7; D perhaps matches TRBD1 (5 bases). Per the germline V gene, CDR1 is SGDLS and CDR2 is YYNGEE. Trimming left V 0 bases short and J 0 bases short, with 19 bases between. This CDR3 spans 18 amino acids. The CDR3 region is CASSVGLRGGRSSYEQYF. CDR3 DNA sequence: TGTGCCAGCAGCGTAGGTCTTAGGGGCGGTAGGAGCTCCTACGAGCAGTACTTC.

This clone was recorded only once. The chain has TRBV9 and TRBJ2-7; D gene ambiguous. The V gene lost 0 bases and the J gene lost 0 bases, with 13 bases spanning the gap. The CDR3 sequence is 16 residues long. Germline assignment: CDR1 SGDLS and CDR2 YYNGEE. This CDR3 is CASSVGPARSSYEQYF. DNA of the CDR3: TGTGCCAGCAGCGTAGGGCCCGCCCGGAGCTCCTACGAGCAGTACTTC.

J is TRBJ2-1 and V is TRBV11-2; 15 bases match TRBD2. V was pared by 4 bases and J by 3 bases, with 7 bases of the junction left unmatched. Looked up from germline, CDR1 is SGHAT and CDR2 is FQNNGV. This CDR3 is 18 amino acids long. The CDR3 loop reads CASSYPGLAGGSYNEQFF. The CDR3 nucleotides are TGTGCCAGCAGCTACCCGGGACTAGCGGGAGGAAGCTACAATGAGCAGTTCTTC.

V usage is TRBV7-6 and J usage is TRBJ2-1; possibly TRBD2 for D (6 bases). The CDR3 runs 16 residues. CDR1 and CDR2 from the germline V gene are SGHVS and FNYEAQ. Trimming cost V 0 bases and J 9 bases, with 18 bases left between them. The CDR3 nucleotides read TGTGCCAGCAGCTTAGCTAGCGGTCCGCCGGGTCCTGAGCAGTTCTTC. Its translation is CASSLASGPPGPEQFF.

The genes are TRBV7-2 and TRBJ1-6, with D unresolved. Trimming removed 5 bases from V and 8 bases from J, with 19 bases in between. The CDR3 has 16 amino acids. The germline gives CDR1 SGHTA, CDR2 FQGNSA. CDR3 nucleotide sequence: TGTGCCAGCAGCCCCTCCTCGCTGGGCACCGATTCACCCCTCCACTTT. Its protein is CASSPSSLGTDSPLHF.

This sequence joins TRBV6-6 and TRBJ1-3; D is unclear. The CDR3 has 15 residues. CDR1 is MNHNY, CDR2 SVGAGI, per germline (reference sequence). Deletions cut 6 bases from V and 0 bases from J, with 12 bases between. The CDR3: CASSDDTLSGNTIYF. CDR3 bases: TGTGCCAGCAGCGACGACACTCTCTCTGGAAACACCATATATTTT.

This clone was recorded a few times. This sequence joins TRBV7-9 and TRBJ1-1, with 7 bases identical to TRBD1. The CDR3 has 14 amino acids. V shed 5 bases, J shed 3 bases, and the junction held 6 bases outside the gene matches. Germline assignment: CDR1 SEHNR and CDR2 FQNEAQ (reference sequence). CDR3 DNA sequence: TGTGCCAGCAGCCGTCCCAGGGGGGACACTGAAGCTTTCTTT. Translated, it gives CASSRPRGDTEAFF. Using reference TRBV7-9 and TRBJ1-1 for the parts outside the CDR3, the full variable domain is DTGVSQNPRHKITKRGQNVTFRCDPISEHNRLYWYRQTLGQGPEFLTYFQNEAQLEKSRLLSDRFSAERPKGSFSTLEIQRTEQGDSAMYLCASSRPRGDTEAFFGQGTRLTVV.

This clone was detected once. The chain couples TRBV19 to TRBJ1-2; D is ambiguous. V shed 7 bases and J shed 3 bases, with 12 bases lying between them. The length of the CDR3 is 13 residues. Germline-derived CDR1 and CDR2 are LNHDA and SQIVND (reference sequence). CDR3 coding DNA: TGTGCCAGTAAGGAGGGCTTGGACTATGGCTACACCTTC. Translation: CASKEGLDYGYTF. Full variable domain (rest looked up from reference TRBV19 and TRBJ1-2): DGGITQSPKYLFRKEGQNVTLSCEQNLNHDAMYWYRQDPGQGLRLIYYSQIVNDFQKGDIAEGYSVSREKKESFPLTVTSAQKNPTAFYLCASKEGLDYGYTFGSGTRLTVV.